This is a list of T cell receptor beta chains from one sample in a study of shared clonotypes between healthy human individuals. The method was immunoSEQ multiplex PCR; TCRdb's version includes in-frame clones alone and lacks a portion of them. Here the sample spans some 380,000 clones, 90% to 98% being singletons. The sample comprised memory CD8+ T cells sorted from blood. These receptor sequences come from a man younger than 45 in good health. CDR3s include the opening cysteine and the closing phenylalanine or tryptophan. D genes are given only for firm matches. Clone size, where shown, is once, few, many, or a class for clones that have expanded.

>.|TRBJ1-5|TRBV6-1|.
CASTHPDGYQPQHF
TGTGCCAGCACCCACCCCGACGGTTATCAGCCCCAGCATTTT
>.|TRBJ2-7|TRBV11-2|.
CASSLGNEQYF
TGTGCCAGCAGCTTAGGAAACGAGCAGTACTTC
>.|TRBJ2-3|TRBV11-3|.
CASSPGATDTQYF
TGTGCCAGCAGCCCCGGGGCCACAGATACGCAGTATTTT
>.|TRBJ2-7|TRBV10-2|.
CASSAARLNEQYF
TGCGCCAGCAGTGCGGCGCGGTTAAACGAGCAGTACTTC
>once|TRBJ1-1|TRBV25-1|TRBD1
CASSGFGTGSKAFF
TGTGCCAGCAGCGGCTTCGGGACAGGAAGTAAAGCTTTCTTT
>.|TRBJ2-7|TRBV4-2|TRBD2
CASSQELAGSSYEQYF
TGTGCCAGCAGCCAGGAACTAGCGGGGAGCTCCTACGAGCAGTACTTC
>.|TRBJ2-7|TRBV6-6|.
CASSYMGGEQYF
TGTGCCAGCAGTTACATGGGGGGCGAGCAGTACTTC
>.|TRBJ1-3|TRBV4-1|TRBD1
CASSQVRGQGNTIYF
TGCGCCAGCAGCCAAGTGAGGGGGCAAGGAAACACCATATATTTT
>once|TRBJ1-1|TRBV28|.
CASSLGTLNTEAFF
TGTGCCAGCAGTTTAGGGACATTGAACACTGAAGCTTTCTTT
>.|TRBJ1-4|TRBV5-5|.
CASSDRNEKLFF
TGTGCCAGCAGCGACAGGAATGAAAAACTGTTTTTT
>.|TRBJ1-1|TRBV30|TRBD1
CAWSVVGQGGGFF
TGTGCCTGGAGTGTGGTAGGGCAGGGGGGAGGTTTCTTT
>.|TRBJ2-7|TRBV6-5|.
CASSAGGGMTREQYF
TGTGCCAGCAGCGCCGGGGGCGGGATGACCCGGGAGCAGTACTTC
>.|TRBJ1-2|TRBV5-4|.
CASSLAGAGGYTF
TGTGCCAGCAGCTTGGCTGGGGCGGGGGGCTACACCTTC
>.|TRBJ2-3|TRBV7-2|.
CASSPRTSDTQYF
TGTGCCAGCAGCCCACGGACTTCAGATACGCAGTATTTT
>few|TRBJ2-1|TRBV18|TRBD2
CASSPPSGSSYNEQFF
TGTGCCAGCTCACCACCTAGCGGGAGCTCCTACAATGAGCAGTTCTTC
>.|TRBJ2-1|TRBV25-1|TRBD1
CASSGGQARYNEQFF
TGTGCCAGCAGTGGGGGACAGGCTAGGTACAATGAGCAGTTCTTC
>.|TRBJ2-7|TRBV27|.
CASSPIDTYEQYF
TGTGCCAGCAGTCCCATTGACACCTACGAGCAGTACTTC
>.|TRBJ2-7|TRBV5-6|TRBD2
CASSSLTSGRVFEQYF
TGTGCCAGCAGCTCCCTGACTAGCGGGAGGGTATTCGAGCAGTACTTC
>.|TRBJ1-1|TRBV9|TRBD1
CASSVAYRGTEAFF
TGTGCCAGCAGCGTAGCTTACAGGGGCACTGAAGCTTTCTTT
>.|TRBJ2-1|TRBV30|.
CAWSVWPPDPGEQFF
TGTGCCTGGAGTGTATGGCCCCCGGATCCCGGTGAGCAGTTCTTC
>.|TRBJ2-7|TRBV7-2|.
CASSLKGYEQYF
TGTGCCAGCAGCTTAAAGGGGTACGAGCAGTACTTC
>.|TRBJ2-1|TRBV13|.
CASSLAGRFVFF
TGTGCCAGCAGCTTAGCAGGAAGGTTTGTGTTCTTC
>.|TRBJ2-7|TRBV5-3|.
CARSPRISVPEALPDTCEQYF
.
>.|TRBJ2-7|TRBV4-2|.
CASSQEFSYEQYF
TGTGCCAGCAGCCAAGAATTCTCCTACGAGCAGTACTTC
>.|TRBJ1-5|TRBV9|.
CASSVEGDQPQHF
TGTGCCAGCAGCGTAGAGGGGGATCAGCCCCAGCATTTT
>few|TRBJ2-7|TRBV5-1|TRBD2
CASSPTSGTYEQYF
TGCGCCAGCAGCCCGACTAGCGGAACCTACGAGCAGTACTTC
>.|TRBJ2-6|TRBV28|.
CASSLKGPGANVLTF
TGTGCCAGCAGTTTAAAGGGGCCAGGGGCCAACGTCCTGACTTTC
>.|TRBJ2-3|TRBV21-1|.
CASSKAMGLAGVGPDTQYF
TGTGCCAGCAGCAAAGCGATGGGACTAGCGGGGGTGGGACCAGATACGCAGTATTTT
>.|TRBJ2-3|TRBV5-6|TRBD2
CASTPPSGRAPDTQYF
TGTGCCAGCACCCCTCCTAGCGGGAGGGCCCCAGATACGCAGTATTTT